The clone carrying this T cell receptor (beta chain) was seen only a few times. Its target is not known. Trimming at V came to 7 bases and at J to 8 bases, leaving 5 bases not matched to a gene. Germline V gives CDR1 SNHLY, CDR2 FYNNEI. The CDR3 extends over 12 amino acids. These data belong to a study of T cells in localized non-small cell lung cancer. Findings and caveats of the study: A denser population of T cells in blood accompanied longer overall survival. Owing to sequencing of a solitary tumor region, heterogeneity cannot be discounted. In adjacent lung, a median roughly 57 of the top 100 tumor clones were found. Highest T cell clonality was seen in uninvolved adjacent lung, surpassing that measured in tumor.

The protocol was immunoSEQ multiplex PCR, while the TCRdb copy is restricted to in-frame clones and leaves out a portion. This table has about 40,000 clones, around 81% appearing once. The sample was peripheral blood mononuclear cells, taken before any cancer treatment. The chain uses TRBV2 and TRBJ1-2; 9 bases align to TRBD1. The source of this sequence is a male donor aged 60 or over with stage II lung adenocarcinoma. Here the CDR3 DNA reads TGTGCCAGCATCAGGGACAGGGAAGGCTACACCTTC. Protein: CASIRDREGYTF. Based on the CDR3 plus reference TRBV2 and TRBJ1-2, the full variable domain is EPEVTQTPSHQVTQMGQEVILRCVPISNHLYFYWYRQILGQKVEFLVSFYNNEISEKSEIFDDQFSVERPDGSNFTLKIRSTKLEDSAMYFCASIRDREGYTFGSGTRLTVV.